This T cell receptor (beta chain) was identified in a study of graft-versus-host responses after intestinal transplantation. Study outcomes and limitations: Graft-versus-host to host-versus-graft clonal ratios in allografts were high in patients with graft-donor T cell macrochimerism. Circulating GvH clone levels at their peak were associated with HvG declines (early post-transplant).

Some clones are missing from TCRdb's copy, which holds only in-frame ones; the method was immunoSEQ multiplex PCR. The repertoire holds under 75,000 clones, roughly 90% seen once, with roughly 3.9% in the top ten. Germline V CDR1 and CDR2: SGHTA, FQGNSA. With V trimmed by 5 bases and J by 3 bases, 10 bases remained unmatched. The CDR3 sequence is 16 residues long. On this clone: The antigen is not known.

The sample consisted of unstimulated CD8+ T cells sorted from spleen or lymph node cells, taken before transplant. J is TRBJ2-1 and V is TRBV7-2; TRBD1 matches at 7 bases. The TCR sequence derives from a human donor who was the organ donor for an intestinal transplant. The CDR3 sequence is CASSTTGTEYYNEQFF. The CDR3 DNA follows: TGTGCCAGCAGCACAACCGGGACAGAATACTACAATGAGCAGTTCTTC.